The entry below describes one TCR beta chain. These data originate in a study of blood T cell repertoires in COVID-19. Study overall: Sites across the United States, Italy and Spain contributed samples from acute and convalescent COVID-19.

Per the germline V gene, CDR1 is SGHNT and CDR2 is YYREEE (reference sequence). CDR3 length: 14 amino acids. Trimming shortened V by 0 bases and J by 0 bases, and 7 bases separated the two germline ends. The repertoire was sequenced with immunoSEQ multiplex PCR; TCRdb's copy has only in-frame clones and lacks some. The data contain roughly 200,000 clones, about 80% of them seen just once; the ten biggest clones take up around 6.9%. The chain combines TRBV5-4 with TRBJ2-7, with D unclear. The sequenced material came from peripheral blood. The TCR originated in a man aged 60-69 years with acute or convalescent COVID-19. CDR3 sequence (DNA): TGTGCCAGCAGCTTGGGGCAGATCTCCTACGAGCAGTACTTC. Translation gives CASSLGQISYEQYF.